This TCR beta chain was profiled in a study of blood T cell repertoires in COVID-19. Study-level information: Researchers got acute and convalescent COVID-19 samples from the United States, Italy and Spain. Nucleic acid was either cDNA or gDNA, and it came from T cells, B-cell-depleted T cells, or PBMCs.

The CDR3 extends over 13 amino acids. Germline V gene lookup returns CDR1 SQVTM and CDR2 ANQGSEA. Trimming removed 3 bases from V and 6 bases from J, with 13 bases in between. Per the original data handling: Amplification from reference gene primers served as the basis for estimated nucleated cell counts. The data were produced by immunoSEQ multiplex PCR, yet TCRdb's version contains in-frame clones alone and is incomplete. V and J calls and clone size are given by that table; D and trimming were obtained from the DNA. The sample holds 130,000 to 150,000 clones, approximately 82% seen once. The chain links TRBV29-1 to TRBJ2-3; tentative D call: TRBD1 (6 bases). This TCR came from a human donor with acute or convalescent COVID-19. The donor label of this sample is uncertain. Sequences were obtained from peripheral blood. CDR3 protein: CSVDRQQGDTQYF. The CDR3 DNA reads TGCAGCGTTGATCGACAACAGGGCGATACGCAGTATTTT.